These T cell receptor beta chains were read from a single sample in a study of shared clonotypes between healthy human individuals. Some clones are missing from TCRdb's copy, which holds only in-frame ones; the method was immunoSEQ multiplex PCR. The top ten clones hold approximately 0.39% of a sample with a few million clones, around 92% of them seen once. The material sequenced was naive CD4+ T cells from PBMCs. These receptors all stem from a man younger than 35 in good health. Some clones in this sample may be carry-over from other donors' samples. Both conserved end residues are part of each CDR3. Each record gives: J gene, V gene, CDR3 protein.

j_gene: TRBJ2-3
v_gene: TRBV6-6
CDR3aa: CASRQGDEGTDTQYF

j_gene: TRBJ2-3
v_gene: TRBV30
CDR3aa: CAWSTGTPAGTQYF

j_gene: TRBJ1-5
v_gene: TRBV7-8
CDR3aa: CASSPTPNGGNQPQHF

j_gene: TRBJ2-7
v_gene: TRBV4-3
CDR3aa: CASSQESQWFYEQYF

j_gene: TRBJ1-2
v_gene: TRBV30
CDR3aa: CAWIRGYLNYGYTF

j_gene: TRBJ1-1
v_gene: TRBV2
CDR3aa: CASRTRGAGTEAFF

j_gene: TRBJ2-5
v_gene: TRBV2
CDR3aa: CATLGGLETQYF

j_gene: TRBJ1-2
v_gene: TRBV28
CDR3aa: CASWASPNYGYTF

j_gene: TRBJ2-5
v_gene: TRBV5-1
CDR3aa: CASTIGGNQETQYF

j_gene: TRBJ2-2
v_gene: TRBV5-1
CDR3aa: CASSFDRGLTNTGELFF

j_gene: .
v_gene: TRBV28
CDR3aa: CASRTAGGVAYEQYF

j_gene: TRBJ2-1
v_gene: TRBV12-5
CDR3aa: CASGLGLADNEQFF

j_gene: TRBJ1-2
v_gene: TRBV10-3
CDR3aa: CAISEWGTSITYGYTF

j_gene: TRBJ1-2
v_gene: TRBV19
CDR3aa: CASRTQGYGGYTF

j_gene: TRBJ2-7
v_gene: TRBV11-2
CDR3aa: CASSQLGSSSLLHEQYF

j_gene: TRBJ2-7
v_gene: TRBV5-4
CDR3aa: CASSMTGAYEQYF

j_gene: TRBJ2-7
v_gene: TRBV19
CDR3aa: CASSIGRTGTREQYF

j_gene: TRBJ1-5
v_gene: TRBV2
CDR3aa: CASSDGRQIRVQPQHF

j_gene: TRBJ1-4
v_gene: TRBV18
CDR3aa: CASSPLTGGNEKLFF

j_gene: TRBJ2-7
v_gene: TRBV7-8
CDR3aa: CASSSDKTYEQYF

j_gene: TRBJ2-2
v_gene: TRBV7-9
CDR3aa: CASSGWTGPANTGELFF

j_gene: TRBJ1-2
v_gene: TRBV6-6
CDR3aa: CASSRSAGANYGYTF

j_gene: TRBJ2-7
v_gene: TRBV28
CDR3aa: CASTYLTGDRPSYEQYF

j_gene: TRBJ2-1
v_gene: TRBV2
CDR3aa: CASGGSGRFNEQFF

j_gene: TRBJ2-3
v_gene: TRBV9
CDR3aa: CASSANPMMTQYF

j_gene: TRBJ1-2
v_gene: TRBV18
CDR3aa: CASSPGDGGYTF

j_gene: TRBJ2-3
v_gene: TRBV4-1
CDR3aa: CASSHAGTSASTDTQYF